Included here is one T cell receptor beta chain sequence, with context. A single record per CDR3 protein comes from TCRdb applying MiXCR to the RT-PCR reads. The sample carries hundreds of thousands of distinct CDR3 sequences, 11% to 15% recorded once. The ends were cut back, 9 bases at V and 5 bases at J, with 11 bases in the middle. CDR1 is LNHNV and CDR2 is YYDKDF in the germline V gene (reference sequence). The CDR3 consists of 12 residues. The source is a female donor in good health, serving as a healthy control. The sequencing input was memory CD4+ T cells from blood. V and J are TRBV15 and TRBJ1-5; no reliable D call. CDR3 DNA sequence: TGTGCCACAGGACGTGGAGATCAGCCCCAGCATTTT. This sequence encodes CATGRGDQPQHF.